The 3 T cell receptor beta chains below all came from one sample that was sequenced in a study of T cell responses to AZD1222 COVID-19 vaccine. Generated by immunoSEQ multiplex PCR, the TCRdb table keeps only in-frame clones and is missing some. The data hold some 120,000 clones, with around 90% observed a single time. The sequencing here drew on peripheral blood, taken on day 0 of AZD1222 vaccination. The receptor set was obtained from an adult in good health.

J is TRBJ2-7 and V is TRBV6-5; D is unclear. V shed 0 bases and J shed 4 bases, with 13 bases lying between them. The CDR3 is 15 residues long. From germline, CDR1 is MNHEY and CDR2 SVGAGI. CDR3 region: CASSYSFNSQYEQYF. As DNA, the CDR3 is TGTGCCAGCAGTTACTCGTTCAACTCACAATACGAGCAGTACTTC.

The J gene is TRBJ1-4, the V gene TRBV27; unclear D gene. From germline, CDR1 is MNHEY and CDR2 SMNVEV (reference sequence). This CDR3 has 12 amino acids. V gave up 5 bases and J gave up 8 bases, with 9 bases separating them. CDR3 loop: CASSVPGEKLFF. The CDR3 bases are TGTGCCAGCAGTGTCCCAGGAGAAAAACTGTTTTTT.

This sequence joins TRBV9 and TRBJ2-7; 7 bases line up with TRBD1. With 4 bases clipped from V and 0 bases from J, the junction kept 13 bases outside the gene matches. The germline gives CDR1 SGDLS, CDR2 YYNGEE. This CDR3 region has 17 residues. CDR3 in DNA: TGTGCCAGCAGCCCCACCGCACAGGGGCCCCCCTCCTACGAGCAGTACTTC. The encoded protein is CASSPTAQGPPSYEQYF.